The sequence of this TCR beta chain was determined in a study of monozygotic twins with inflammatory bowel disease (dated by TCRdb to 2018 to 2020). Some background on the complete study: The complete study included some 28 monozygotic twin pairs: 19 IBD-discordant Danish pairs and nine German pairs, of which four were IBD-concordant and five were IBD-discordant. Within discordant pairs, disease-associated traits were sought mainly by comparing IBD patients with their genetically identical healthy co-twins. Each individual had, on average, about 151 000 unique TCRalpha sequences and 181 000 unique TCRbeta sequences available for analysis. Overall study results and their limits: The analysis was unable to tell apart different T cell subtypes. Differing immunosuppressive treatments among patients may have added background noise and inter-individual variability to the repertoires. Fewer clonotypes were shared with other individuals by IBD patients than by healthy twins, most markedly in patients showing signs of disease activity. A decrease in TCRbeta repertoire diversity, as measured by inverse Simpson index, was observed in IBD patients compared with their healthy co-twins. Repertoire similarity did not differ between concordant and discordant twins, possibly due to limited statistical power. The results gave no support for a single strong signal or clonotype linked to IBD.

For this clonotype: The antigen it recognizes is unknown.

To prepare the library, 5' RACE was applied. Preparation of each TCR library used approximately 3,500 ng of total RNA. For each sample, cDNA was synthesized in eight separate reactions using SMARTScribe reverse transcriptase. Unique molecular identifiers containing a 6-nucleotide sample barcode were introduced through template switching during cDNA synthesis. TCRalpha and TCRbeta cDNA was amplified by two nested PCRs of approximately 17 and 9 cycles, with bead purification after each PCR. Before amplification, the cDNA was both treated with uracil DNA-glycosylase and purified with the QIAquick PCR purification kit. The second PCR added Illumina TruSeq-compatible adapters along with sample-specific barcodes. TapeStation and Qubit were used to check library quality and concentration, and 5 ng of each library went into the pool. Pooled libraries were sequenced on an Illumina HiSeq2500 single-index Rapid Run with 2 x 100 bp reads and custom sequencing primers. The original pipeline was this. MiGEC version 1.2.6 was used for UMI-based consensus assembly, which corrected PCR and sequencing errors. V(D)J alignment, clonotype assembly and CDR3 extraction were performed with MiXCR version 2.1.1. Normalisation of gene usage, clonotype sharing and MAIT/NKT TCR abundance was achieved by analysing the top 1000, 10 000 and 20 000 clonotypes per sample. Diversity was computed as the inverse Simpson index with the vegan R package after downsampling to 27 000 UMIs. Paired Mann-Whitney U tests on discordant twin pairs were used, with Benjamini-Hochberg multiple-testing correction. Each CDR3 protein sequence appears as one entry after TCRdb reprocessed the reads, and no DNA is included. What appears here as the V and J calls and clone size reflects TCRdb's work, not the paper's. This sample's table carries about 420,000 distinct CDR3 sequences. The ten largest make up 2% to 2.5% of the sample.

From each donor, an approximately 2.4 ml peripheral blood sample was collected into PAXgene tubes and kept at -80 degrees C. Total RNA was isolated from whole blood with the PAXgene blood miRNA kit on an automated QIAcube, without T cell sorting. Peripheral blood from monozygotic twin pairs who were concordant or discordant for inflammatory bowel disease underwent deep TCRalpha and TCRbeta repertoire profiling using unique molecular barcoding. Smoking habits were recorded for all twin pairs, and each individual was classified as a current, former or never smoker. Reading from cysteine to phenylalanine, the CDR3 counts 15 amino acids. The DNA is not on file. CDR1 and CDR2, looked up from the germline V gene, are SGHTA and FQGNSA.

This clonotype was obtained from a human donor with ulcerative colitis or Crohn's disease, or a healthy co-twin of an affected twin (not recorded which). Material: blood. This chain joins TRBV7-2 to TRBJ2-1; TCRdb proposes TRBD2, but this gene call is untestable without DNA. The CDR3 has the sequence CASSLGLVSYDEQFF.